This record looks at one TCR beta chain sequence and its context. What it binds is unknown. The data are from a study of multiple sclerosis patients with progressive multifocal leukoencephalopathy. Study-wide points: Before and during natalizumab, the clones expanded at PML already existed. No common TRBV or TRBJ usage or pairing appeared at PML.

Trimming removed 3 bases at V and 5 bases at J, with 20 bases between. This CDR3 is 17 amino acids long. Germline values: CDR1 SGDLS, CDR2 YYNGEE. Sequencing used immunoSEQ multiplex PCR; TCRdb keeps in-frame clones, though not all of them. This sample has 30,000 or so clones, with over 75% found just once. As to time point: before natalizumab initiation. Sequenced material: PBMCs. The source is a human donor with multiple sclerosis. The chain employs TRBV9 and TRBJ2-2, with a possible D match to TRBD1 (5 bases). CDR3 DNA: TGTGCCAGCAGCGCGACCGGCGGCAGGGCTGGGACCGGGGAGCTGTTTTTT. Protein product: CASSATGGRAGTGELFF.